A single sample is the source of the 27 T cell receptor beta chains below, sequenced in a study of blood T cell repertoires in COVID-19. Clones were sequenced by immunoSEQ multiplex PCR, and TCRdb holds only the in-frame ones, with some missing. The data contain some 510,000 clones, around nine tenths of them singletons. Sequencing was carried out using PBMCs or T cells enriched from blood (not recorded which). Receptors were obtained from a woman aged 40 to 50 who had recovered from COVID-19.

This CDR3 reads CASSVLGDTEAFF. The CDR3 region has the DNA TGTGCCAGCAGCGTACTCGGGGACACTGAAGCTTTCTTT. The rearrangement uses TRBV9 and TRBJ1-1; D is undetermined. The germline V gene has CDR1 SGDLS and CDR2 YYNGEE. This CDR3 is 13 amino acids long. Trimming shortened V by 1 base and J by 3 bases, and 7 bases separated the two germline ends.

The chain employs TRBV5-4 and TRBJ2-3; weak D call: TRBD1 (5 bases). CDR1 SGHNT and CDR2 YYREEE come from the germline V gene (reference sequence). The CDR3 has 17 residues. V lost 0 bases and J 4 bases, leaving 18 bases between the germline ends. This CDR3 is CASSLAPRSGFADTQYF. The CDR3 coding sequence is TGTGCCAGCAGCTTGGCGCCGAGGTCAGGGTTCGCAGATACGCAGTATTTT.

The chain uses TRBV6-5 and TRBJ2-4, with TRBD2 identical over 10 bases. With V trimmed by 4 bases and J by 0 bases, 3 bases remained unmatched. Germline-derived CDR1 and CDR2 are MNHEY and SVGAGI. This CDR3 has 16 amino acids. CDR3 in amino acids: CASSSSGRLAKNIQYF. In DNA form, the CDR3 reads TGTGCCAGCAGTTCTAGCGGGAGACTAGCCAAAAACATTCAGTACTTC.

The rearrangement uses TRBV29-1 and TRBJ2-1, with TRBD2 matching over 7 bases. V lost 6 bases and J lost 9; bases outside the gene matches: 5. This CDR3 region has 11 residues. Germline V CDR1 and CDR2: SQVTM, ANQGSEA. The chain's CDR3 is CSVGRVAEQFF. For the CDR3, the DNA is TGCAGCGTGGGGAGGGTTGCTGAGCAGTTCTTC.

The CDR3 sequence: CASRDREYNEQFF. In nucleotides, the CDR3 is TGTGCCAGTAGGGACAGGGAATACAATGAGCAGTTCTTC. The chain recombines TRBV19 with TRBJ2-1; 8 bases are a match to TRBD1. Germline trimming cut 6 bases from V and 4 bases from J; bases unmatched to any gene: 2. There are 13 residues in the CDR3. Germline V gene lookup returns CDR1 LNHDA and CDR2 SQIVND (reference sequence).

Written as DNA, the CDR3 is TGTGCCAGCAGCTTGGAATCGAGGGCGGTTTATGGCTACACCTTC. Translated: CASSLESRAVYGYTF. The chain recombines TRBV5-4 with TRBJ1-2; D call uncertain. The CDR3 consists of 15 residues. The germline V and J ends were trimmed by 0 bases and 5 bases, with 14 bases remaining between them. Germline CDR1 and CDR2: SGHNT and YYREEE (reference sequence).

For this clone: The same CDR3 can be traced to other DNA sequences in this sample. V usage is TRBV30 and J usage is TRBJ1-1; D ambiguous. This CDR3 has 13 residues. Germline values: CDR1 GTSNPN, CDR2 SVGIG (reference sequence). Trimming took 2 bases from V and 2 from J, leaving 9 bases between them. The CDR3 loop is CAWSLHSNTEAFF. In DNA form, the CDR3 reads TGTGCCTGGAGTCTACACAGCAACACTGAAGCTTTCTTT.

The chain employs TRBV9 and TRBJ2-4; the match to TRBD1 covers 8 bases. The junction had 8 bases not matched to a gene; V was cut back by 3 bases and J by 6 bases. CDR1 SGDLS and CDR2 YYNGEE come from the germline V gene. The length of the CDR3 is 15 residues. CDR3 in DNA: TGTGCCAGCAGCGCGTCGACAGGGGCAGGAAACATTCAGTACTTC. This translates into CASSASTGAGNIQYF.

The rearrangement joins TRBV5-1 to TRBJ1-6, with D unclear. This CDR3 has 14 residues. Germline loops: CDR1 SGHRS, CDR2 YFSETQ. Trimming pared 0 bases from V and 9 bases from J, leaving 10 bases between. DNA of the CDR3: TGCGCCAGCAGCTTGGATGGAGTCAGTTCACCCCTCCACTTT. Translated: CASSLDGVSSPLHF.

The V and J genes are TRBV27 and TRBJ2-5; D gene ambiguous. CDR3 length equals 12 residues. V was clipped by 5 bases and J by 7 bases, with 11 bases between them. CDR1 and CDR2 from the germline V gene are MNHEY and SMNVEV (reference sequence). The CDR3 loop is CASSSSKSTQYF. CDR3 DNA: TGTGCCAGCAGTAGCTCCAAGTCGACCCAGTACTTC.

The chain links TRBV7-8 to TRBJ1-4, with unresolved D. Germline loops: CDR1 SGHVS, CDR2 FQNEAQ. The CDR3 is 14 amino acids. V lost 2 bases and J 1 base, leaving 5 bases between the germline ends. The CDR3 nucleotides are TGTGCCAGCAGCTTAAGGAGAACTAATGAAAAACTGTTTTTT. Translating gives CASSLRRTNEKLFF.

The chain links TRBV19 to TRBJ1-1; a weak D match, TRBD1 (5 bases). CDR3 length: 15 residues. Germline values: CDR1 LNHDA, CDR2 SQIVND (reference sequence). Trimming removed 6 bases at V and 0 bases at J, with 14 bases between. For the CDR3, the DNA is TGTGCCAGTAGCTCGGGAGGACATTTGAACACTGAAGCTTTCTTT. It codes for CASSSGGHLNTEAFF.

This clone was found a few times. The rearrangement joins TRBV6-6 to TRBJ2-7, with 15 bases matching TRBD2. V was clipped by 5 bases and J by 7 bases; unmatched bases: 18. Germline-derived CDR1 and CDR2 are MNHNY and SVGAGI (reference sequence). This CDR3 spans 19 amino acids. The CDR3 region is CASSRYPGTSGGPGGEQYF. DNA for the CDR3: TGTGCCAGCAGTCGGTACCCCGGGACTAGCGGGGGGCCCGGAGGGGAGCAGTACTTC.

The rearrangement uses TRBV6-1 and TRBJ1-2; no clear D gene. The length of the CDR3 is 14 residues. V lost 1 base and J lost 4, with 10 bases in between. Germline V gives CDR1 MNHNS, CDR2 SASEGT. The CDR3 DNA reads TGTGCCAGCAGTGAAGTCAACAGTCGCTATGGCTACACCTTC. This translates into CASSEVNSRYGYTF.

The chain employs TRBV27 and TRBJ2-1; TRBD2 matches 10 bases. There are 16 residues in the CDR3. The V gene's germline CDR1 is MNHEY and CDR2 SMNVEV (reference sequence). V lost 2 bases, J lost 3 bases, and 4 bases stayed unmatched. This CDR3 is CASSLGTSEYYNEQFF. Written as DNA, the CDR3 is TGTGCCAGCAGTTTAGGGACTAGCGAGTACTACAATGAGCAGTTCTTC.

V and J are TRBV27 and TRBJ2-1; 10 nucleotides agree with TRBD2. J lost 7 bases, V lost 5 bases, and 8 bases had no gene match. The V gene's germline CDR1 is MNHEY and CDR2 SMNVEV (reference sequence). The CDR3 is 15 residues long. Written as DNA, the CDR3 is TGTGCCAGCAGTACTAGACTAGCGGGTGGAAATGAGCAGTTCTTC. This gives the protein CASSTRLAGGNEQFF.

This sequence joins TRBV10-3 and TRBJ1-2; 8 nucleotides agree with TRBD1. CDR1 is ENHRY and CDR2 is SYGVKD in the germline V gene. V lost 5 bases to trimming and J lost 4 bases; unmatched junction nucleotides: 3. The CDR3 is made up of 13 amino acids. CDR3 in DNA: TGTGCCATCAGTAGGGGACAGGCCTATGGCTACACCTTC. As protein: CAISRGQAYGYTF.

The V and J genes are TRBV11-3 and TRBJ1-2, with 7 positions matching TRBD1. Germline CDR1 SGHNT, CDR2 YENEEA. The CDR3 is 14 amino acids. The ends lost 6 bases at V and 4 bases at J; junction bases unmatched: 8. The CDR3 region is CASSWTGTVYGYTF. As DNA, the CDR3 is TGTGCCAGCAGTTGGACCGGGACAGTCTATGGCTACACCTTC.

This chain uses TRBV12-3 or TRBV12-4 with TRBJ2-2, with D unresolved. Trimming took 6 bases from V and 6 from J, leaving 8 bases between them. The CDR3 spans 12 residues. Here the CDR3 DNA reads TGTGCCAGCAGAGACATGCCCGGGGAGCTGTTTTTT. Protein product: CASRDMPGELFF.

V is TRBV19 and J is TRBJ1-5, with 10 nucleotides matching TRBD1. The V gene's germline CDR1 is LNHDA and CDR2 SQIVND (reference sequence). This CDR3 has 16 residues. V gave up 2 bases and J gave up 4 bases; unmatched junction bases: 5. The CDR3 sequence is CASSILLGQGNQPQHF. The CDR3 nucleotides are TGTGCCAGTAGTATACTATTGGGACAGGGGAATCAGCCCCAGCATTTT.

The CDR3, as DNA: TGTGCCAGTAGTATAGCGGGAAGCAATCAGCCCCAGCATTTT. Residues: CASSIAGSNQPQHF. The chain carries TRBV19 and TRBJ1-5; D call uncertain. Germline values: CDR1 LNHDA, CDR2 SQIVND (reference sequence). The CDR3 has 14 amino acids. V was clipped by 1 base and J by 1 base, with 5 bases between them.

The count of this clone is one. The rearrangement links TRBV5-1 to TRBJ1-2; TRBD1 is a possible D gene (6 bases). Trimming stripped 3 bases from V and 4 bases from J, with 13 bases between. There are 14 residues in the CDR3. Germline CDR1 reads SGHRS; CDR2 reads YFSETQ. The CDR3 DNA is TGCGCCAGCAGCTCGACGGGGGGCAGCTATGGCTACACCTTC. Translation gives CASSSTGGSYGYTF.

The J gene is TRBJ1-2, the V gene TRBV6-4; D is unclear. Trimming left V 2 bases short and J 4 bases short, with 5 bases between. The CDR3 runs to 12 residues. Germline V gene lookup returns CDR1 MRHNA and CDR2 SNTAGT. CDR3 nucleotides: TGTGCCAGCAGTGACCCGAGCTATGGCTACACCTTC. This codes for CASSDPSYGYTF.

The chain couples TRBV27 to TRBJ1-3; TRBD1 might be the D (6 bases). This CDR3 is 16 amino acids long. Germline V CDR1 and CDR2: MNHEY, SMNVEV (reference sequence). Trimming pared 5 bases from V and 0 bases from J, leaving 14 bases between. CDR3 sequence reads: CASSLDRPSSGNTIYF. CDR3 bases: TGTGCCAGCAGTCTCGACAGGCCCAGCTCTGGAAACACCATATATTTT.

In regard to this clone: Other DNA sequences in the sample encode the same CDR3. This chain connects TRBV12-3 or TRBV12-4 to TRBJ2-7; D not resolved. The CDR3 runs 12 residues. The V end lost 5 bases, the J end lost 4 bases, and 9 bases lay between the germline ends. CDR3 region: CASSLSGYEQYF. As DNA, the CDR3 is TGTGCCAGCAGTCTTAGTGGTTACGAGCAGTACTTC.

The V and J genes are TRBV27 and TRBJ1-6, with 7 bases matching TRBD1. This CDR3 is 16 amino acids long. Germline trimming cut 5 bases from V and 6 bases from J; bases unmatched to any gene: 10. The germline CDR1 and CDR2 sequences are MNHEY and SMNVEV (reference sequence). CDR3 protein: CASSKSRGILNSPLHF. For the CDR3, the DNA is TGTGCCAGCAGTAAAAGCAGGGGGATTCTTAATTCACCCCTCCACTTT.

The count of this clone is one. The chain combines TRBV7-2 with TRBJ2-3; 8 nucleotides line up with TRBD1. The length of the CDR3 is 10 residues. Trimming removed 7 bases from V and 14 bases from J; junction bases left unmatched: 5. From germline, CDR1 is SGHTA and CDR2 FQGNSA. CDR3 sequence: CASKGQDTYF. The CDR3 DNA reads TGTGCCAGCAAGGGACAGGACACGTATTTT.